Sequencing of this T cell receptor (beta chain) was carried out in a study of T-cell reconstitution after alpha-beta-depleted transplantation in children. Study observations and caveats: Surviving recipient T cells and thymic progenitors produced the high day-60 TCRbeta diversity seen in some patients. The authors attributed T-cell counts and diversity one year after transplant mostly to newly produced T cells. Approximately two months post-transplant, alpha-beta T cells reportedly originated from several hundred expanded graft clones.

Using unique molecular identifiers, the investigators prepared the TCRbeta library. TCRdb re-called the PCR reads through MiXCR, storing one row per CDR3 protein. The data show a few hundred thousand distinct CDR3 sequences, roughly 13% seen once. A few counts support this clonotype. Its specificity is unknown. This CDR3 has 15 amino acids. V was pared by 1 base and J by 7 bases, with 4 bases of the junction left unmatched. V and J are TRBV12-3 or TRBV12-4 and TRBJ2-1; TRBD2 matches at 10 bases. The sample in question was PBMCs, mostly from graft donor cells, obtained 360 days after TCRalphabeta/CD19-depleted stem cell transplant. This TCR was sampled from a male patient between 5 and 17 years old who had a stem cell transplant for acute myeloid leukemia, so the T cells may come from the graft donor. The CDR3 nucleotides are TGTGCCAGCAGTTTAGAAGCGGGAGGGTTAAATGAGCAGTTCTTC. Protein: CASSLEAGGLNEQFF.